This T cell receptor beta chain came from a study of T cells after yellow fever vaccination. Regarding the study as a whole: Reappearance after the booster was observed for most primary-vaccination clones (roughly 96% CD4, about 90% CD8). Few clonotypes appeared in both CD4 and CD8 compartments.

In this sample, this clonotype turned up a few times. Antigen specificity is unknown. It was through 5'RACE template switching that TCR cDNA was made, with a universal primer site and UMIs added. TCRdb independently ran MiXCR on the 5' RACE reads; one entry per CDR3 protein. The data contain 350,000 to 450,000 distinct CDR3 sequences, 15% to 20% of them singletons. The CDR3 has 14 residues. Trimming cost V 2 bases and J 3 bases, with 10 bases left between them. Germline V CDR1 and CDR2: LGHDT, YNNKEL (reference sequence). This specimen was PBMCs, taken before the yellow fever booster vaccination. The chain carries TRBV3-1 and TRBJ2-5; TRBD2 might be the D (6 bases). This sequence originates from a man between 18 and 35 years old who received the YFV17D yellow fever vaccine. CDR3 nucleotides: TGTGCCAGCAGCCAAAATAGCGGCGAAGAGACCCAGTACTTC. Its translation: CASSQNSGEETQYF.